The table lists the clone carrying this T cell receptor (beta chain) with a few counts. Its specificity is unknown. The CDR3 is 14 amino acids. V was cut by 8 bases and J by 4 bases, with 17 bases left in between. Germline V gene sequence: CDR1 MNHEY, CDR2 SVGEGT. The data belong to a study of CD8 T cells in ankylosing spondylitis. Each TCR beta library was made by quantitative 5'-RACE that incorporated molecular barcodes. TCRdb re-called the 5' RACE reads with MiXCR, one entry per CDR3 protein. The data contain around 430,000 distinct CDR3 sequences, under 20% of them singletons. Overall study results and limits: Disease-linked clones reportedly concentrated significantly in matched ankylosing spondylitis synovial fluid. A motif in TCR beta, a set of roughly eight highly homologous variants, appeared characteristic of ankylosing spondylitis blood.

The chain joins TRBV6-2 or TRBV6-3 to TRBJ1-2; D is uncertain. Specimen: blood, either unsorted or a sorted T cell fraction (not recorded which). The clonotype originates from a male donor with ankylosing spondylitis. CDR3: CASAGGVGSYGYTF. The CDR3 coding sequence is TGTGCCAGCGCTGGCGGGGTAGGCAGCTATGGCTACACCTTC.